One and the same sample provided the 14 T cell receptor beta chains below, sequenced in a study of early T cells in non-severe SARS-CoV-2 infection. TCRdb reprocessed the 5' RACE reads with MiXCR, giving one entry per CDR3 protein. Of 20,000 to 25,000 distinct CDR3 sequences in the sample, approximately 5% were seen once. What was sequenced was whole blood. These receptors were obtained from an adult who was a healthcare worker with PCR-confirmed SARS-CoV-2 infection or an uninfected control (not recorded which).

This clonotype was counted many times. This chain connects TRBV7-9 to TRBJ2-1; TRBD1 might be the D (5 bases). V was clipped by 5 bases and J by 7 bases, with 12 bases between them. Germline-derived CDR1 and CDR2 are SEHNR and FQNEAQ (reference sequence). This CDR3 region has 13 residues. The CDR3 DNA is TGTGCCAGCAGCGCTAAGGGGCGAAATGAGCAGTTCTTC. Residues: CASSAKGRNEQFF. The variable domain in full, completed from reference TRBV7-9 and TRBJ2-1, reads DTGVSQNPRHKITKRGQNVTFRCDPISEHNRLYWYRQTLGQGPEFLTYFQNEAQLEKSRLLSDRFSAERPKGSFSTLEIQRTEQGDSAMYLCASSAKGRNEQFFGPGTRLTVL.

This clonotype was observed many times. The chain uses TRBV19 and TRBJ1-2, with D possibly TRBD1 on 5 matching bases. V was shortened by 5 bases and J by 6 bases, with 10 bases between the two germline ends. Germline CDR1 and CDR2: LNHDA and SQIVND (reference sequence). This CDR3 is built from 12 residues. CDR3 sequence: CASSPSGNGYTF. CDR3 DNA: TGTGCCAGTAGTCCGTCAGGGAATGGCTACACCTTC.

This clonotype was detected ten times or more. This CDR3 is CASSYRDGGRRYGYTF. The CDR3 DNA reads TGTGCCAGCAGTTACCGAGATGGCGGGCGTCGCTATGGCTACACCTTC. This chain uses TRBV6-6 with TRBJ1-2; D gene unclear. V was shortened by 2 bases and J by 4 bases, with 17 bases between the two germline ends. CDR1 and CDR2 (germline): MNHNY, SVGAGI (reference sequence). The CDR3 length is 16 residues.

The chain combines TRBV2 with TRBJ2-3, with a possible D match to TRBD2 (6 bases). With 4 bases removed from V and 5 bases from J, the gap between germline ends came to 13 bases. CDR1 is SNHLY and CDR2 is FYNNEI in the germline V gene. This CDR3 is built from 14 residues. The CDR3 region is CASSAQGGEDTQYF. The CDR3 DNA reads TGTGCCAGCAGTGCGCAGGGAGGAGAAGATACGCAGTATTTT. The full variable domain, completed using reference TRBV2 and TRBJ2-3, is EPEVTQTPSHQVTQMGQEVILRCVPISNHLYFYWYRQILGQKVEFLVSFYNNEISEKSEIFDDQFSVERPDGSNFTLKIRSTKLEDSAMYFCASSAQGGEDTQYFGPGTRLTVL.

The genes are TRBV6-5 and TRBJ2-3; TRBD2 matches at 7 bases. This CDR3 has 14 residues. V dropped 5 bases and J dropped 4; count of bases not matched to a gene: 6. The germline V gene has CDR1 MNHEY and CDR2 SVGAGI. As DNA, the CDR3 is TGTGCCAGCAGTCTCGGGAGGCGGGCAGATACGCAGTATTTT. Amino acid sequence: CASSLGRRADTQYF.

This clonotype was recorded many times. V gene TRBV5-6 combines with J gene TRBJ2-2; a possible D gene is TRBD1 (5 bases). CDR3 length equals 15 residues. Per germline, CDR1 SGHDT and CDR2 YYEEEE. V gave up 4 bases and J gave up 0 bases, with 10 bases separating them. CDR3 amino acids: CASSAGYSNTGELFF. The CDR3 DNA follows: TGTGCCAGCAGCGCAGGGTACTCGAACACCGGGGAGCTGTTTTTT.

This clonotype was counted many times. CDR3 loop: CASSQRTGELFF. The CDR3 bases are TGTGCCAGCAGCCAGAGGACCGGGGAGCTGTTTTTT. The chain carries TRBV14 and TRBJ2-2; unclear D gene. Trimming cost V 3 bases and J 5 bases, with 4 bases left between them. CDR1 SGHDN and CDR2 FVKESK come from the germline V gene. This CDR3 has 12 residues.

This clonotype showed up many times. The chain couples TRBV5-1 to TRBJ1-2, with D possibly TRBD1 on 6 matching bases. The ends were cut back, 4 bases at V and 6 bases at J, with 19 bases in the middle. Germline assignment: CDR1 SGHRS and CDR2 YFSETQ. CDR3 length equals 15 residues. This CDR3 is CASSGRQDAGHGYTF. In DNA, the CDR3 is TGCGCCAGCAGCGGACGACAGGACGCAGGCCATGGCTACACCTTC.

The rearrangement joins TRBV4-1 to TRBJ1-2; a possible D gene is TRBD1 (6 bases). The V gene lost 0 bases and the J gene lost 4 bases, with 15 bases spanning the gap. CDR3 length equals 16 residues. CDR1 is MGHRA and CDR2 is YSYEKL in the germline V gene. The CDR3 region is CASSQEGQGTLYGYTF. In DNA form, the CDR3 reads TGCGCCAGCAGCCAAGAGGGGCAGGGGACACTCTATGGCTACACCTTC.

This clonotype was seen many times. The genes are TRBV20-1 and TRBJ1-1; D gene unclear. CDR1 DFQATT and CDR2 SNEGSKA come from the germline V gene (reference sequence). The V gene lost 6 bases and the J gene lost 4 bases, with 15 bases spanning the gap. The CDR3 contains 13 residues. The DNA for the CDR3 is TGCAGTGCCCCCGTTGCCGATGGCACTGAAGCTTTCTTT. It specifies CSAPVADGTEAFF.

The rearrangement uses TRBV5-1 and TRBJ2-2, with 12 bases fitting TRBD2. Germline-derived CDR1 and CDR2 are SGHRS and YFSETQ. The length of the CDR3 is 15 residues. V lost 7 bases and J lost 0; bases outside the gene matches: 1. CDR3 sequence: CASGLAGTNTGELFF. The CDR3 coding sequence is TGCGCCAGCGGACTAGCGGGAACGAACACCGGGGAGCTGTTTTTT.

Ten or more counts support this clonotype. The chain recombines TRBV7-9 with TRBJ1-2; 7 bases match TRBD1. CDR1 SEHNR and CDR2 FQNEAQ come from the germline V gene (reference sequence). This CDR3 comprises 15 residues. Trimming removed 5 bases from V and 10 bases from J; junction bases left unmatched: 16. CDR3: CASSNTLASGTDYTF. DNA for the CDR3: TGTGCCAGCAGCAACACTCTCGCCTCCGGGACAGACTACACCTTC.

This clonotype was observed at least ten times. V and J are TRBV7-9 and TRBJ1-4, with 7 bases matching TRBD1. The CDR3 extends over 14 amino acids. Trimming took 3 bases from V and 4 from J; bases not matched to a gene: 2. Germline V lookup: CDR1 SEHNR, CDR2 FQNEAQ (reference sequence). This CDR3 is CASSFGTVNEKLFF. Written as DNA, the CDR3 is TGTGCCAGCAGCTTCGGGACAGTTAATGAAAAACTGTTTTTT.

This clonotype has ten or more counts. This sequence joins TRBV15 and TRBJ1-1, with D perhaps TRBD1 (6 bases). The CDR3 totals 14 residues. V lost 2 bases, J lost 1 base, and 8 bases lay in between. Germline V CDR1 and CDR2: LNHNV, YYDKDF (reference sequence). The CDR3 sequence: CATSRSRGNTEAFF. CDR3 nucleotides: TGTGCCACCAGCAGAAGCAGGGGGAACACTGAAGCTTTCTTT.